This T cell receptor beta chain was documented in a study of shared clonotypes between healthy human individuals. Looking at the study overall: The study used three CD4 naive, three CD4 memory, two CD8 naive and one CD8 memory plate per donor.

The naive CD8 population came from CD45RO-negative cells selected for CCR7, without terminally differentiated effector memory CD45RA+ cells. Sorted-subset replicate PCR reactions were performed with about 200 ng DNA, corresponding to about 32,000 T cell genomes. Only in-frame clones appear in the TCRdb table, and some are missing; sequencing was by immunoSEQ multiplex PCR. The table includes under 2,000,000 clones, over 85% detected once. This CDR3 is 13 amino acids long. Germline CDR1 SGHTA, CDR2 FQGTGA. V dropped 5 bases and J dropped 5 bases, with 9 bases sitting between them. Sequenced: naive CD8+ T cells sorted from blood. The J gene is TRBJ2-2, the V gene TRBV7-3; possible D gene TRBD1, 6 bases. The receptor's source is a man aged 18 to 35 in good health. The CDR3, as DNA: TGTGCCAGCAGCGGGGGCCCAACCGGGGAGCTGTTTTTT. Its translation: CASSGGPTGELFF. The full variable domain, its missing parts supplied by reference TRBV7-3 and TRBJ2-2, is GAGVSQTPSNKVTEKGKYVELRCDPISGHTALYWYRQSLGQGPEFLIYFQGTGAADDSGLPNDRFFAVRPEGSVSTLKIQRTERGDSAVYLCASSGGPTGELFFGEGSRLTVL.